Listed below are T cell receptor beta chains from one sample, sequenced in a study of identical twins. A single record per CDR3 protein comes from TCRdb applying MiXCR to the 5' RACE reads. Of 200,000 to 250,000 distinct CDR3 sequences in the sample, about 13% were seen once. A further study also used this sample, focusing on yellow fever vaccine responses in identical twins.

The specimen sequenced was memory (CD45RO+) T cells sorted from blood. All receptors derive from a woman younger than 35 in good health. CDR3s include the opening cysteine and the closing phenylalanine or tryptophan. Each record gives: V gene, J gene, clone size, CDR3 protein. Rows give clone size only sometimes, using once, few, many, or a class for an expanded clone.

V gene: TRBV7-9
J gene: TRBJ2-7
clone size: few
CDR3 protein: CASSETTAISYEQYF

V gene: TRBV5-1
J gene: TRBJ2-1
clone size: once
CDR3 protein: CASSLSSGGAREQFF

V gene: TRBV28
J gene: TRBJ1-2
clone size: few
CDR3 protein: CASSLSGRLDRDYGYTF

V gene: TRBV6-5
J gene: TRBJ1-1
clone size: many
CDR3 protein: CASSNEGSRAEAFF

V gene: TRBV7-8
J gene: TRBJ1-2
clone size: NA
CDR3 protein: CASSPDTQGGGYGYTF

V gene: TRBV28
J gene: TRBJ2-3
clone size: NA
CDR3 protein: CASSGDRAQYF

V gene: TRBV10-1
J gene: TRBJ2-7
clone size: few
CDR3 protein: CASSESQGPYEQYF

V gene: TRBV28
J gene: TRBJ2-5
clone size: NA
CDR3 protein: CASSLGMVETQYF

V gene: TRBV28
J gene: TRBJ1-5
clone size: NA
CDR3 protein: CASSPPAGYQPQHF

V gene: TRBV11-2
J gene: TRBJ2-2
clone size: few
CDR3 protein: CASSLEEWREGPGELFF

V gene: TRBV28
J gene: TRBJ1-5
clone size: few
CDR3 protein: CASSLGTANQPQHF

V gene: TRBV27
J gene: TRBJ1-1
clone size: many
CDR3 protein: CASSLSGDRLNTEAFF

V gene: TRBV6-2/TRBV6-3
J gene: TRBJ2-1
clone size: few
CDR3 protein: CASSGIALNNEQFF

V gene: TRBV29-1
J gene: TRBJ2-7
clone size: NA
CDR3 protein: CSVRGQGGSYEQYF

V gene: TRBV7-2
J gene: TRBJ1-1
clone size: NA
CDR3 protein: CASSLLLGNTEAFF

V gene: TRBV25-1
J gene: TRBJ2-7
clone size: many
CDR3 protein: CASIGTGRNEQYF

V gene: TRBV24-1
J gene: TRBJ2-3
clone size: few
CDR3 protein: CATSDPTGGYTDTQYF

V gene: TRBV24-1
J gene: TRBJ2-1
clone size: many
CDR3 protein: CATSESRAEQFF

V gene: TRBV29-1
J gene: TRBJ2-1
clone size: few
CDR3 protein: CSVRDYTPNEQFF

V gene: TRBV6-1
J gene: TRBJ2-2
clone size: NA
CDR3 protein: CASSEGSLYTGELFF

V gene: TRBV29-1
J gene: TRBJ2-3
clone size: many
CDR3 protein: CSVSLGQGDTQYF

V gene: TRBV7-9
J gene: TRBJ2-5
clone size: NA
CDR3 protein: CASSPGTGGPQETQYF

V gene: TRBV2
J gene: TRBJ2-3
clone size: few
CDR3 protein: CASSETGMGTDTQYF

V gene: TRBV9
J gene: TRBJ2-1
clone size: many
CDR3 protein: CASSTQAGGLKNEQFF

V gene: TRBV7-2
J gene: TRBJ2-2
clone size: NA
CDR3 protein: CASSYNRGGELFF

V gene: TRBV5-1
J gene: TRBJ2-1
clone size: many
CDR3 protein: CASKVPAAREQFF

V gene: TRBV2
J gene: TRBJ2-1
clone size: NA
CDR3 protein: CASGTSYNEQFF

V gene: TRBV7-2
J gene: TRBJ1-2
clone size: NA
CDR3 protein: CASSLSAGGGYTF

V gene: TRBV18
J gene: TRBJ2-7
clone size: NA
CDR3 protein: CASSPSSYRDRASYEQYF

V gene: TRBV7-9
J gene: TRBJ1-1
clone size: NA
CDR3 protein: CASSTGQGNTEAFF

V gene: TRBV6-5
J gene: TRBJ1-2
clone size: NA
CDR3 protein: CASSYLGQGAGYGYTF

V gene: TRBV7-9
J gene: TRBJ1-2
clone size: many
CDR3 protein: CASSLEGGYTF

V gene: TRBV11-2
J gene: TRBJ2-1
clone size: few
CDR3 protein: CASSPGLAGGGNEQFF

V gene: TRBV20-1
J gene: TRBJ2-5
clone size: NA
CDR3 protein: CSASPGTSAETQYF

V gene: TRBV20-1
J gene: TRBJ2-7
clone size: few
CDR3 protein: CSANGIYEQYF

V gene: TRBV28
J gene: TRBJ1-1
clone size: NA
CDR3 protein: CASKEGAKNTEAFF

V gene: TRBV11-2
J gene: TRBJ2-7
clone size: NA
CDR3 protein: CASRHGQGGSYEQYF

V gene: TRBV7-2
J gene: TRBJ2-5
clone size: many
CDR3 protein: CASSSRTGSQYF

V gene: TRBV29-1
J gene: TRBJ1-1
clone size: medium-sized
CDR3 protein: CSGTEPGTEAFF

V gene: TRBV4-3
J gene: TRBJ2-1
clone size: NA
CDR3 protein: CASSQDPRQGSRNEQFF

V gene: TRBV27
J gene: TRBJ2-5
clone size: NA
CDR3 protein: CASSKASGRAAETQYF

V gene: TRBV5-6
J gene: TRBJ2-3
clone size: few
CDR3 protein: CASSAEGADTDTQYF

V gene: TRBV2
J gene: TRBJ2-5
clone size: few
CDR3 protein: CASRSPGAGETQYF

V gene: TRBV12-3/TRBV12-4
J gene: TRBJ2-6
clone size: NA
CDR3 protein: CASKLRRGANVLTF

V gene: TRBV20-1
J gene: TRBJ2-1
clone size: few
CDR3 protein: CSAPPGLAEYNEQFF

V gene: TRBV20-1
J gene: TRBJ1-2
clone size: few
CDR3 protein: CSARSRGQGYTF

V gene: TRBV7-8
J gene: TRBJ2-2
clone size: NA
CDR3 protein: CASSFLSGTNTGELFF

V gene: TRBV5-1
J gene: TRBJ2-3
clone size: many
CDR3 protein: CASSPRTGDTDTQYF

V gene: TRBV3-1
J gene: TRBJ1-1
clone size: few
CDR3 protein: CASSQVGGRRGATEAFF

V gene: TRBV6-5
J gene: TRBJ2-5
clone size: few
CDR3 protein: CASSCQGRGQETQYF

V gene: TRBV9
J gene: TRBJ2-5
clone size: few
CDR3 protein: CASSGPPAGGGETQYF

V gene: TRBV18
J gene: TRBJ2-5
clone size: NA
CDR3 protein: CASSPLTGLQETQYF

V gene: TRBV29-1
J gene: TRBJ1-1
clone size: many
CDR3 protein: CSVRALGDTEAFF

V gene: TRBV29-1
J gene: TRBJ2-2
clone size: many
CDR3 protein: CSVTIVNTGELFF

V gene: TRBV5-1
J gene: TRBJ2-5
clone size: NA
CDR3 protein: CASSDVRDRGETQYF

V gene: TRBV6-2/TRBV6-3
J gene: TRBJ2-7
clone size: NA
CDR3 protein: CASSPPRQGPQEQYF

V gene: TRBV7-6
J gene: TRBJ2-7
clone size: few
CDR3 protein: CASSLASLRDYYEQYF

V gene: TRBV6-5
J gene: TRBJ1-1
clone size: NA
CDR3 protein: CASSYRGGLNTEAFF

V gene: TRBV7-8
J gene: TRBJ2-1
clone size: few
CDR3 protein: CASSHPATGTRAYNEQFF